This T cell receptor beta chain is drawn from a study of identical twins. Overall study results and limits: Beta out-of-frame sequences displayed a weaker excess of sharing between twins.

This CDR3 region has 14 residues. Points on this clonotype: Antigen unknown.

A universal primer site came from template switching; cDNA carried unique molecular identifiers. TCRdb called the 5' RACE reads again in MiXCR, with one record for every CDR3 protein. The top ten hold about 0.99% of the sample, which has over 500,000 distinct CDR3 sequences, 20% to 25% seen once. This sample was also put to use in a study of T cells expressing NK-cell markers. That paper adds: In about 6 donors, dominant NKG2C+ clonotypes were roughly 1.0-7.5% of CD8+ T cells. It was still unclear whether expanded NKG2C+ T cell clones were HCMV specific.

The rearrangement uses TRBV21-1 and TRBJ2-7; the table assigns TRBD2, which was not confirmed against the DNA. TRBV21-1 is reported as a pseudogene. This TCR came from a woman between 18 and 29 years old in good health. Source material: CD4+ T cells sorted from blood. The CDR3 DNA reads as TGTGCCAGCAGCAAAGTACGGGACTGCCACGAGCAGTACTTC. It specifies CASSKVRDCHEQYF.